One and the same sample provided the 14 T cell receptor beta chains below, sequenced in a study of response to subunit inactivated influenza vaccine. TCRdb fed the RT-PCR reads into MiXCR, producing one record per CDR3 protein. Among roughly 500,000 distinct CDR3 sequences, roughly 25% were seen once, and the ten largest hold approximately 3%. These same data were also listed under a study on T cells expressing NK-cell markers. This second study notes: Scientists made TCR beta cDNA using 5'RACE template switching with UMIs.

The specimen comprised CD4+ T cells sorted from PBMCs, sampled 11 to 12 days after vaccination. The receptors were gathered from a man aged 50-60 years who received an inactivated influenza vaccine.

This clonotype was seen more than once but under ten times. The J gene is TRBJ2-1, the V gene TRBV20-1; TRBD2 matches at 9 bases. The CDR3 has 16 residues. Germline V lookup: CDR1 DFQATT, CDR2 SNEGSKA (reference sequence). Trimming cost V 1 base and J 4 bases; bases outside gene matches: 8. The CDR3, as DNA: TGCAGTGCTAGAGGGCTTAGCGGGAGCTTATACAATGAGCAGTTCTTC. Translation: CSARGLSGSLYNEQFF.

This clonotype was counted at least ten times. The chain is built from TRBV5-1 and TRBJ2-1; D gene unclear. V lost 0 bases, J lost 8 bases, and 3 bases lay in between. CDR3 length equals 11 residues. Germline V lookup: CDR1 SGHRS, CDR2 YFSETQ. DNA for the CDR3: TGCGCCAGCAGCTTGGCCGATGAGCAGTTCTTC. As protein: CASSLADEQFF.

The chain employs TRBV20-1 and TRBJ1-4; D possibly corresponds to TRBD1 (5 bases). V was cut by 4 bases and J by 7 bases, with 22 bases left in between. The CDR3 spans 16 residues. Germline CDR1 reads DFQATT; CDR2 reads SNEGSKA (reference sequence). In DNA, the CDR3 is TGCAGTGCTACCACTTCCGGGACGCAAACATTTGAAAAACTGTTTTTT. Its protein is CSATTSGTQTFEKLFF.

This clonotype has only a few counts. The CDR3 spells CASSEGVVEQYF. CDR3 DNA sequence: TGCGCCAGCAGTGAGGGAGTCGTCGAGCAGTACTTC. This chain connects TRBV10-2 to TRBJ2-7; unclear D gene. Deletions cut 2 bases from V and 6 bases from J, with 8 bases between. CDR1 WSHSY and CDR2 SAAADI come from the germline V gene. The CDR3 runs to 12 residues.

This sequence joins TRBV27 and TRBJ2-2; 7 nucleotides match TRBD2. Losses at the gene ends were 2 bases for V and 4 bases for J; bases not matched to a gene: 4. Looked up from germline, CDR1 is MNHEY and CDR2 is SMNVEV (reference sequence). The CDR3 is made up of 15 amino acids. As DNA, the CDR3 is TGTGCCAGCAGTTTACGACTAGCTGCCACCGGGGAGCTGTTTTTT. It translates to CASSLRLAATGELFF.

This clonotype was observed at least ten times. The rearrangement links TRBV6-2 or TRBV6-3 to TRBJ1-5, with D unclear. The CDR3 has 14 residues. Germline V CDR1 and CDR2: MNHEY, SVGEGT. Trimming took off 5 bases at V and 2 bases at J, with 10 bases between the two ends. CDR3 sequence reads: CASSREGGNQPQHF. The CDR3 nucleotides are TGTGCCAGCAGTCGGGAAGGTGGCAATCAGCCCCAGCATTTT.

This clonotype was seen a handful of times. J is TRBJ2-1 and V is TRBV13; TRBD2 might be the D (5 bases). CDR3 size: 13 residues. CDR1 is PRHDT and CDR2 is FYEKMQ in the germline V gene (reference sequence). V was shortened by 5 bases and J by 12 bases, with 17 bases between the two germline ends. CDR3 sequence reads: CASSATSYERQFF. CDR3 nucleotide sequence: TGTGCCAGCAGCGCCACTAGTTACGAGAGGCAGTTCTTC.

This clonotype appeared many times. CDR3 DNA sequence: TGCGCCAGCAGCTTGGAGGCTGCCAGCTCCTACAATGAGCAGTTCTTC. It is translated as CASSLEAASSYNEQFF. V and J are TRBV5-1 and TRBJ2-1; D is ambiguous. CDR3 length: 16 amino acids. The germline CDR1 and CDR2 sequences are SGHRS and YFSETQ. The V end was cut by 0 bases, the J end by 0 bases, with 10 bases between.

This clonotype was seen a handful of times. The chain couples TRBV5-1 to TRBJ2-2, with D perhaps being TRBD1 or TRBD2 (5 bases each). Germline V gene data show CDR1 as SGHRS and CDR2 as YFSETQ. The CDR3 consists of 15 residues. The V gene lost 4 bases and the J gene lost 2 bases, with 12 bases spanning the gap. This CDR3 reads CASSPGRFNTGELFF. For the CDR3, the DNA is TGCGCCAGCAGCCCGGGACGGTTTAACACCGGGGAGCTGTTTTTT.

The chain combines TRBV7-9 with TRBJ1-4, with D tentatively TRBD1 (6 bases). CDR3 length equals 17 residues. Germline-derived CDR1 and CDR2 are SEHNR and FQNEAQ (reference sequence). Trimming left V 6 bases short and J 0 bases short, with 17 bases between. In DNA form, the CDR3 reads TGTGCCAGCAGACCTCTACAGGGCCCTGCAACTAATGAAAAACTGTTTTTT. Residues: CASRPLQGPATNEKLFF.

The genes are TRBV5-1 and TRBJ2-1, with D maybe TRBD2 (5 bases). Germline CDR1 SGHRS, CDR2 YFSETQ. The CDR3 consists of 15 residues. Trimming removed 3 bases at V and 4 bases at J, with 14 bases between. CDR3 loop: CASSSQGLGYNEQFF. The DNA of the CDR3 is TGCGCCAGCAGCTCCCAAGGACTCGGATACAATGAGCAGTTCTTC. Full variable domain (remainder filled in from reference TRBV5-1 and TRBJ2-1): KAGVTQTPRYLIKTRGQQVTLSCSPISGHRSVSWYQQTPGQGLQFLFEYFSETQRNKGNFPGRFSGRQFSNSRSEMNVSTLELGDSALYLCASSSQGLGYNEQFFGPGTRLTVL.

This clonotype was recorded many times. J is TRBJ2-7 and V is TRBV5-1, with D tentatively TRBD1 (5 bases). The CDR3 loop spans 12 amino acids. The V gene's germline CDR1 is SGHRS and CDR2 YFSETQ. The V gene lost 4 bases and the J gene lost 3 bases, with 8 bases spanning the gap. The CDR3 DNA reads as TGCGCCAGCAGCCTGACAGACTACGAGCAGTACTTC. Amino acid sequence: CASSLTDYEQYF. Complete variable domain (other parts from reference TRBV5-1 and TRBJ2-7): KAGVTQTPRYLIKTRGQQVTLSCSPISGHRSVSWYQQTPGQGLQFLFEYFSETQRNKGNFPGRFSGRQFSNSRSEMNVSTLELGDSALYLCASSLTDYEQYFGPGTRLTVT.

The J gene is TRBJ2-2, the V gene TRBV6-1, with D perhaps matching TRBD2 (6 bases). V gave up 7 bases and J gave up 3 bases, with 15 bases separating them. Germline V gene sequence: CDR1 MNHNS, CDR2 SASEGT. The CDR3 runs to 15 residues. In DNA form, the CDR3 reads TGTGCCAGCATGGGGGGACGGGATTACACCGGGGAGCTGTTTTTT. Translating gives CASMGGRDYTGELFF.

This clonotype showed up just a few times. The chain couples TRBV19 to TRBJ1-1; TRBD1 aligns across 8 bases. This CDR3 has 15 amino acids. The V and J ends lost 7 bases and 10 bases, in that order; junction bases with no gene match: 17. Germline V gene sequence: CDR1 LNHDA, CDR2 SQIVND (reference sequence). CDR3 in DNA: TGTGCCAGTACCACCGGACAGGGACGTCCCTTTGGAGCTTTCTTT. This encodes CASTTGQGRPFGAFF.